This T cell receptor (beta chain) was captured in a study of neurological immune-mediated disorders. The overall study: Relapsing-remitting disease affected approximately 30, and secondary progressive 3, of 34 multiple sclerosis patients.

With 10-nucleotide random UMIs, 5'RACE was used to make the cDNA. TCRdb redid the calling of the 5' RACE reads with MiXCR, one entry per CDR3 protein. This sample has tens of thousands of distinct CDR3 sequences, with 5.2% found just once. This clonotype appeared many times. The antigen is unknown. Trimming at V came to 0 bases and at J to 0 bases, leaving 6 bases not matched to a gene. Germline V CDR1 and CDR2: ENHRY, SYGVKD. The CDR3 length is 19 residues. Overall study findings and caveats: Across subjects, no CDR3 amino acid sequence appeared in expanded clones of more than one subject, a finding that suggested private repertoires in all groups.

The TCR originated in a human donor with multiple sclerosis. The donor label of this sample is uncertain. This chain connects TRBV10-3 to TRBJ2-1, with 12 bases aligning to TRBD2. Sequenced sample: PBMCs. The CDR3 DNA is TGTGCCATCAGTGAGTCGGCGTCTAGCGGGGGGGCCTCCTACAATGAGCAGTTCTTC. Amino acid sequence: CAISESASSGGASYNEQFF.